Listed below are T cell receptor beta chains from one sample, sequenced in a study of technical replicates of blood from several donors. Using immunoSEQ multiplex PCR, the repertoire was profiled, and TCRdb retains in-frame clones only, with some absent. Altogether 64,000 or so clones are present, roughly 96% being singletons, with the ten largest covering approximately 0.2%. The sequencing input was T cells isolated from PBMCs. All receptors come from a human donor in good health. The CDR3 runs from the conserved cysteine through the conserved F or W. D genes are given only for firm matches.

-	TRBJ1-4	TRBV5-4	TGTGCCAGCCGAGGGGGGGGCGGCGAAGCTAATGAAAAACTGTTTTTT	CASRGGGGEANEKLFF
TRBD1	TRBJ2-7	TRBV30	TGTGCCTGGAAGCAGACCCGGGACAGGGGCGAGCAGTACTTC	CAWKQTRDRGEQYF
TRBD2	TRBJ2-5	TRBV6-5	TGTGCCAGCAGTACTAGCGGGAGGAAACAAGAGACCCAGTACTTC	CASSTSGRKQETQYF
TRBD2	TRBJ2-3	TRBV10-1	TGCGCCAGCAGTGAGACTAGCGGGAGGAGCACAGATACGCAGTATTTT	CASSETSGRSTDTQYF
TRBD2	TRBJ2-2	TRBV6-5	TGTGCCAGCAGTTACCAAAGCGGGAGCGGCGGGGAGCTGTTTTTT	CASSYQSGSGGELFF
TRBD2	TRBJ2-7	TRBV28	TGTGCCAGCAGGCTCCCCACTAGCGGTGTAACCTACGAGCAGTACTTC	CASRLPTSGVTYEQYF
TRBD1	TRBJ1-1	TRBV11-3	TGTGCCAGCAGCTCGGGACAGGGAAGGACTGAAGCTTTCTTT	CASSSGQGRTEAFF
TRBD2	TRBJ2-3	TRBV5-4	TGTGCCAGCAGCTTCTACCTAGCGGGGGGGTCGAATACGCAGTATTTT	CASSFYLAGGSNTQYF
-	TRBJ2-2	TRBV27	TGTGCCAGCAGTCCCGGACTGCACACCGGGGAGCTGTTTTTT	CASSPGLHTGELFF
TRBD1	TRBJ2-1	TRBV6-1	TGTGCCAGTCTTGACAGGGTTTTCGATGAGCAGTTCTTC	CASLDRVFDEQFF
-	TRBJ2-2	TRBV2	TGTGCCAGCAGTTCATCGGGGGGCTACACCGGGGAGCTGTTTTTT	CASSSSGGYTGELFF
-	TRBJ2-3	TRBV2	TGTGCCAGCAGTGATTACAGGGATACTTTGGATACGCAGTATTTT	CASSDYRDTLDTQYF
TRBD1	TRBJ2-5	TRBV7-6	TGTGCCAGCAGCTTAGTGAAAATCGGACAGGGGGCGGAGACCCAGTACTTC	CASSLVKIGQGAETQYF